Each of the 18 T cell receptor beta chains below was sequenced from the same sample in a study of shared clonotypes between healthy human individuals. Libraries were prepared by immunoSEQ multiplex PCR; TCRdb keeps only in-frame clonotypes and omits some of them. Of fewer than 500,000 clones listed, over 75% are singletons. The sequenced material came from PBMCs. These receptor sequences come from a middle-aged woman in good health. Some clones in this sample may be carry-over from other donors' samples.

There are a few counts of this clone. The chain combines TRBV27 with TRBJ2-7, with D perhaps matching TRBD1 (5 bases). The germline V and J ends were trimmed by 5 bases and 3 bases, with 17 bases remaining between them. The V gene's germline CDR1 is MNHEY and CDR2 SMNVEV (reference sequence). The CDR3 spans 15 residues. The CDR3 DNA reads TGTGCCAGCAGTCCGCGACAGACGAAGAACTACGAGCAGTACTTC. This sequence encodes CASSPRQTKNYEQYF.

The chain uses TRBV28 and TRBJ2-2, with TRBD2 identical over 10 bases. V was clipped by 7 bases and J by 6 bases; unmatched bases: 17. The CDR3 consists of 18 residues. Germline V gene sequence: CDR1 MDHEN, CDR2 SYDVKM. The CDR3 protein is CASNGLWASGSRAGELFF. The CDR3 DNA is TGTGCCAGCAACGGGCTCTGGGCTAGCGGGAGTAGAGCCGGGGAGCTGTTTTTT.

This chain connects TRBV7-2 to TRBJ1-2, with D unresolved. V lost 1 base and J lost 4, with 7 bases in between. Germline CDR1 and CDR2: SGHTA and FQGNSA. The CDR3 contains 13 residues. The CDR3 DNA sequence: TGTGCCAGCAGCTTAGGACACCTCTATGGCTACACCTTC. It specifies CASSLGHLYGYTF. Complete variable domain (other parts from reference TRBV7-2 and TRBJ1-2): GAGVSQSPSNKVTEKGKDVELRCDPISGHTALYWYRQSLGQGLEFLIYFQGNSAPDKSGLPSDRFSAERTGGSVSTLTIQRTQQEDSAVYLCASSLGHLYGYTFGSGTRLTVV.

The genes are TRBV11-3 and TRBJ2-1; 12 bases are a match to TRBD2. Per germline, CDR1 SGHNT and CDR2 YENEEA. The CDR3 loop spans 17 amino acids. V lost 1 base and J lost 4; bases outside the gene matches: 5. DNA of the CDR3: TGTGCCAGCAGCTTAGGTTACACTAGCGGGGGGTACAATGAGCAGTTCTTC. Translating it yields CASSLGYTSGGYNEQFF.

The rearrangement links TRBV4-3 to TRBJ1-2; no reliable D call. The CDR3 is 13 amino acids. V was clipped by 1 base and J by 4 bases, with 7 bases between them. Germline values: CDR1 LGHNA, CDR2 YSLEER. The CDR3 is CASSQARGYGYTF. CDR3 nucleotide sequence: TGCGCCAGCAGCCAAGCGCGGGGCTATGGCTACACCTTC.

The V call is TRBV5-4, the J call TRBJ2-2; TRBD2 is a possible D gene (5 bases). The CDR3 is 15 residues long. The germline CDR1 and CDR2 sequences are SGHNT and YYREEE (reference sequence). The ends were cut back, 2 bases at V and 7 bases at J, with 15 bases in the middle. CDR3 in DNA: TGTGCCAGCAGCTTCCTTGGCGGGTTCATCGGGGAGCTGTTTTTT. This sequence encodes CASSFLGGFIGELFF.

In nucleotides, the CDR3 is TGTGCCAGCAGTTTAAGAGGGGGGTATGAGCAGTTCTTC. This encodes CASSLRGGYEQFF. This chain uses TRBV27 with TRBJ2-1; the D call may be TRBD1 or TRBD2 (6 bases each). V was trimmed by 2 bases and J by 8 bases, leaving 10 bases between them. The CDR3 extends over 13 amino acids. Per the germline V gene, CDR1 is MNHEY and CDR2 is SMNVEV (reference sequence).

Only one count was recorded for this clone. The sample carries other DNA sequences with the same CDR3. V usage is TRBV29-1 and J usage is TRBJ2-1; D not certain. Germline V gives CDR1 SQVTM, CDR2 ANQGSEA. Trimming stripped 6 bases from V and 1 base from J, with 10 bases between. The CDR3 is made up of 13 amino acids. The CDR3 sequence: CSVGLGSYNEQFF. For the CDR3, the DNA is TGCAGCGTCGGCCTGGGGTCCTACAATGAGCAGTTCTTC.

This chain connects TRBV6-1 to TRBJ2-2; 7 bases agree with TRBD2. The germline V gene has CDR1 MNHNS and CDR2 SASEGT. V lost 2 bases, J lost 6 bases, and 6 bases stayed unmatched. The CDR3 runs to 15 residues. CDR3 sequence: CASSEWGGSAGELFF. CDR3 sequence (DNA): TGTGCCAGCAGTGAATGGGGCGGGAGTGCCGGGGAGCTGTTTTTT.

The chain has TRBV7-2 and TRBJ2-1, with TRBD2 matching over 12 bases. This CDR3 contains 18 residues. Germline V lookup: CDR1 SGHTA, CDR2 FQGNSA. Trimming removed 2 bases from V and 7 bases from J; junction bases left unmatched: 12. The CDR3 reads CASSLPGASGRGRNEQFF. The CDR3 DNA follows: TGTGCCAGCAGCTTACCGGGGGCTAGCGGGAGGGGCCGTAATGAGCAGTTCTTC.

This chain links TRBV6-6 with TRBJ2-5; a weak D match, TRBD1 (7 bases). V dropped 2 bases and J dropped 5 bases, with 18 bases sitting between them. The CDR3 is 16 residues long. The germline V gene has CDR1 MNHNY and CDR2 SVGAGI (reference sequence). This CDR3 reads CASSYELKGAGETQYF. CDR3 nucleotides: TGTGCCAGCAGTTACGAATTGAAGGGGGCGGGGGAGACCCAGTACTTC.

The CDR3 sequence: CAWSVTPSSPLHF. CDR3 bases: TGTGCCTGGAGTGTCACCCCGAGCTCACCCCTCCACTTT. The genes are TRBV30 and TRBJ1-6; no clear D gene. This CDR3 comprises 13 residues. The germline V gene encodes CDR1 GTSNPN and CDR2 SVGIG (reference sequence). Between the trimmed V and J ends, which lost 0 bases and 10 bases, there was a span of 10 bases.

The genes are TRBV28 and TRBJ1-5; TRBD1 is a possible D gene (5 bases). The CDR3 has 17 amino acids. The V and J ends lost 4 bases and 0 bases respectively, with 16 bases between them. Germline CDR1 reads MDHEN; CDR2 reads SYDVKM. Here the CDR3 reads CASSWSPGLNSNQPQHF. The CDR3 coding sequence is TGTGCCAGCAGTTGGTCCCCGGGGCTCAATAGCAATCAGCCCCAGCATTTT.

The chain combines TRBV18 with TRBJ2-3; D not certain. Germline CDR1 and CDR2: KGHSH and LQKENI. Trimming pared 0 bases from V and 0 bases from J, leaving 10 bases between. This CDR3 has 16 amino acids. CDR3 sequence reads: CASSPPQTLSTDTQYF. The CDR3 coding sequence is TGTGCCAGCTCACCACCGCAGACCTTAAGCACAGATACGCAGTATTTT.

The rearrangement links TRBV7-8 to TRBJ2-5; no definite D call. V lost 2 bases, J lost 5 bases, and 6 bases lay in between. Germline CDR1 and CDR2: SGHVS and FQNEAQ. The CDR3 spans 12 residues. This chain's CDR3 is CASSLWLETQYF. DNA for the CDR3: TGTGCCAGCAGCTTATGGCTGGAGACCCAGTACTTC.

The chain uses TRBV5-6 and TRBJ2-1, with D hard to call. This CDR3 contains 16 residues. Germline-derived CDR1 and CDR2 are SGHDT and YYEEEE. V lost 2 bases and J 0 bases, leaving 12 bases between the germline ends. The DNA of the CDR3 is TGTGCCAGCAGCTTCGGCGCCAGGAGCTCCTACAATGAGCAGTTCTTC. As protein: CASSFGARSSYNEQFF. The full variable domain, with the rest looked up from reference TRBV5-6 and TRBJ2-1, is DAGVTQSPTHLIKTRGQQVTLRCSPKSGHDTVSWYQQALGQGPQFIFQYYEEEERQRGNFPDRFSGHQFPNYSSELNVNALLLGDSALYLCASSFGARSSYNEQFFGPGTRLTVL.

The sample holds a few counts of this clone. The chain is built from TRBV28 and TRBJ1-2; D not certain. Trimming stripped 6 bases from V and 0 bases from J, with 2 bases between. CDR1 is MDHEN and CDR2 is SYDVKM in the germline V gene. This CDR3 contains 11 residues. CDR3 DNA sequence: TGTGCCAGCAGAACTAACTATGGCTACACCTTC. Protein sequence: CASRTNYGYTF.

V gene TRBV7-8 combines with J gene TRBJ2-2; D ambiguous. V lost 5 bases, J lost 3 bases, and 16 bases lay in between. In germline, CDR1 is SGHVS, CDR2 FQNEAQ. The CDR3 has 16 residues. The DNA for the CDR3 is TGTGCCAGCAGCGAGCGACGGGTTGTAGACACCGGGGAGCTGTTTTTT. Residues: CASSERRVVDTGELFF.